The 2 T cell receptor beta chains in this list originate from one sample, sequenced in a study of T cell repertoires in cytomegalovirus infection. From the reads, TCRdb called clonotypes with MiXCR, one entry per CDR3 protein. The sample has under 600,000 distinct CDR3 sequences; more than 15% are singletons. The sample was CD8+ T cells from PBMCs. The receptors derive from a human donor in good health (CMV status not recorded). Some clones in this sample may be carry-over from other donors' samples.

This clonotype showed up many times. This chain uses TRBV28 with TRBJ1-3; 8 positions match TRBD1. Germline V gene lookup returns CDR1 MDHEN and CDR2 SYDVKM. The CDR3 covers 14 residues. V was clipped by 5 bases and J by 4 bases; unmatched bases: 4. The CDR3 region has the DNA TGTGCCAGCAGTCCGACAGGGGACGGAAACACCATATATTTT. As protein: CASSPTGDGNTIYF. Filled out from reference TRBV28 and TRBJ1-3, the complete variable domain reads DVKVTQSSRYLVKRTGEKVFLECVQDMDHENMFWYRQDPGLGLRLIYFSYDVKMKEKGDIPEGYSVSREKKERFSLILESASTNQTSMYLCASSPTGDGNTIYFGEGSWLTVV.

The CDR3 sequence is CASSGRTSGQYF. The CDR3 nucleotides read TGTGCCAGCAGCGGCCGGACCTCGGGGCAGTACTTC. The V gene is TRBV3-1, the J gene TRBJ2-7; D uncertain. This CDR3 contains 12 residues. In germline, CDR1 is LGHDT, CDR2 YNNKEL (reference sequence). Trimming removed 5 bases from V and 9 bases from J, with 14 bases in between.